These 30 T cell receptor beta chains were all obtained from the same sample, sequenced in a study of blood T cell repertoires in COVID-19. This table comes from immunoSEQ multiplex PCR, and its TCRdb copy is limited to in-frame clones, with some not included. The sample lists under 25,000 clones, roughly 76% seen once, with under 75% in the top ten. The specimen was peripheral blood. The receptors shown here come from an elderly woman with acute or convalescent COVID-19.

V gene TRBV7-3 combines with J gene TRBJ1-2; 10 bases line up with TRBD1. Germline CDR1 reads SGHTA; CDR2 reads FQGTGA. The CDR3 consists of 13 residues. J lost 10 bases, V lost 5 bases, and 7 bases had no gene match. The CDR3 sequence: CASSQGQGKAYTF. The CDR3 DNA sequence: TGTGCCAGCAGCCAGGGACAGGGGAAGGCCTACACCTTC.

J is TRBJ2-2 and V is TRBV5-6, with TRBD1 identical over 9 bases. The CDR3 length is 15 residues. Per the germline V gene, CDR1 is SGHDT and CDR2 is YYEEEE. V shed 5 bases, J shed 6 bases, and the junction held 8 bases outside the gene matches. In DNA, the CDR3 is TGTGCCAGCAGGTCCGGGACAGGGAGGGCCGGGGAGCTGTTTTTT. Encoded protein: CASRSGTGRAGELFF.

This CDR3 is CASSITDGASVQNTGELFF. CDR3 nucleotide sequence: TGTGCCAGCAGTATCACCGATGGGGCTAGCGTTCAGAACACCGGGGAGCTGTTTTTT. The J gene is TRBJ2-2, the V gene TRBV6-2 or TRBV6-3; TRBD2 is a possible D gene (6 bases). V lost 5 bases, J lost 1 base, and 23 bases lay in between. Germline loops: CDR1 MNHEY, CDR2 SVGEGT. The CDR3 totals 19 residues.

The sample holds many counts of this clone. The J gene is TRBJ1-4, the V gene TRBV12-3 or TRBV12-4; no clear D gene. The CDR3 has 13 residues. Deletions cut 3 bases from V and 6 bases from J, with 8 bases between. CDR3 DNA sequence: TGTGCCAGCAGTTTTAGTCCGGATGAAAAACTGTTTTTT. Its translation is CASSFSPDEKLFF.

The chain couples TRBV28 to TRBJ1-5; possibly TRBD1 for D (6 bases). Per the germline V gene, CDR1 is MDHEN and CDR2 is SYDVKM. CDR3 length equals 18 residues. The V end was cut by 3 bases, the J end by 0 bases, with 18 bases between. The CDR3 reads CASSLEERGRYSNQPQHF. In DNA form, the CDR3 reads TGTGCCAGCAGTTTGGAGGAGCGGGGGCGGTATAGCAATCAGCCCCAGCATTTT.

The CDR3 spells CAISGGTASNYGYTF. The CDR3, as DNA: TGTGCCATCAGCGGCGGGACAGCCTCTAACTATGGCTACACCTTC. V gene TRBV10-3 combines with J gene TRBJ1-2, with TRBD1 matching over 7 bases. The CDR3 has 15 residues. CDR1 is ENHRY, CDR2 SYGVKD, per germline. Losses at the gene ends were 6 bases for V and 0 bases for J; bases not matched to a gene: 7.

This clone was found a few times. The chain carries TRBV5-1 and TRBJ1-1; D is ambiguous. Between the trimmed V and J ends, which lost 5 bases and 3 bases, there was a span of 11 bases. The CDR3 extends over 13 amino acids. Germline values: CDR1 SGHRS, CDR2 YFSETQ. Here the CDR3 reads CASRFIQDTEAFF. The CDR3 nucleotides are TGCGCCAGCAGGTTTATTCAGGACACTGAAGCTTTCTTT.

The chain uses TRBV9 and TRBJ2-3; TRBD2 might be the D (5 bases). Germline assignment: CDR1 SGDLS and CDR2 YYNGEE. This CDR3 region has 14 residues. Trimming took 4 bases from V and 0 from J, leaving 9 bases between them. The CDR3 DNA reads TGTGCCAGCAGCCCCTCGGGAAGCACAGATACGCAGTATTTT. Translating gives CASSPSGSTDTQYF.

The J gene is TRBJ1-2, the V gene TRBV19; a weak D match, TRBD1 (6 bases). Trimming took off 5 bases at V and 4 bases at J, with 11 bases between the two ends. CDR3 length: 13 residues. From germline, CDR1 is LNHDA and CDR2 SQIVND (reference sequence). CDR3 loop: CASSASGVYGYTF. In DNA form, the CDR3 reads TGTGCCAGTAGTGCGTCAGGGGTCTATGGCTACACCTTC.

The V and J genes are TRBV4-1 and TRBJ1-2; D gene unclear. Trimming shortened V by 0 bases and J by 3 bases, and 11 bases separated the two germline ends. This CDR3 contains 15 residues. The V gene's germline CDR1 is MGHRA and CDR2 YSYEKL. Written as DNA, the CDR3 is TGCGCCAGCAGCCAAGAGATGACGGGGTACTATGGCTACACCTTC. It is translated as CASSQEMTGYYGYTF.

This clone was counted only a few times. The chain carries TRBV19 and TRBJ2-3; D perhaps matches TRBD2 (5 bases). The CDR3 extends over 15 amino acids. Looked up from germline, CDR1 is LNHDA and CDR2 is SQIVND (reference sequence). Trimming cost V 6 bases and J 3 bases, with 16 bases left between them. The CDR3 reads CASSAVREKTDTQYF. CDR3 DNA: TGTGCCAGTAGCGCCGTAAGGGAGAAGACAGATACGCAGTATTTT.

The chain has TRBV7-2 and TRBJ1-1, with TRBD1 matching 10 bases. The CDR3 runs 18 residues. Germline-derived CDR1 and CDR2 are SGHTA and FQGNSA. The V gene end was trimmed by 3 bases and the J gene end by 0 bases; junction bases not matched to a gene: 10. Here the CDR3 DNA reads TGTGCCAGCAGCTTGAGGGCGGGGACAGGGGTCTTGAACACTGAAGCTTTCTTT. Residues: CASSLRAGTGVLNTEAFF.

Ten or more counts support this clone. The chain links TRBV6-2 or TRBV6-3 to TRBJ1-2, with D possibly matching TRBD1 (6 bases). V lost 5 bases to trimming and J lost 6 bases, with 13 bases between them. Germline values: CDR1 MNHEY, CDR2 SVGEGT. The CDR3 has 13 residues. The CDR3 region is CASSTGQNNGYTF. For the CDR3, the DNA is TGTGCCAGCAGTACCGGACAGAACAATGGCTACACCTTC.

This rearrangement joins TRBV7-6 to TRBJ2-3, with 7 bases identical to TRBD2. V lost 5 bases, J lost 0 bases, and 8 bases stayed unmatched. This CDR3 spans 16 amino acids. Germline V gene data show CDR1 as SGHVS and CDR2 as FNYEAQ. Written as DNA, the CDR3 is TGTGCCAGCAGCCGAGCGGGGCGGGGGAGCACAGATACGCAGTATTTT. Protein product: CASSRAGRGSTDTQYF.

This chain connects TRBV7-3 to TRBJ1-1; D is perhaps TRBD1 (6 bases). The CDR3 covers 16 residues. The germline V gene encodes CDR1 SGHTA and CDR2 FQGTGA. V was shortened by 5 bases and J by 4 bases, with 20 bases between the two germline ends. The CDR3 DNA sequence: TGTGCCAGCAGCGCCAATCCGGGACAAGGGCCCACTGAAGCTTTCTTT. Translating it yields CASSANPGQGPTEAFF. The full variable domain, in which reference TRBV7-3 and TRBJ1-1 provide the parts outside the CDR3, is GAGVSQTPSNKVTEKGKYVELRCDPISGHTALYWYRQSLGQGPEFLIYFQGTGAADDSGLPNDRFFAVRPEGSVSTLKIQRTERGDSAVYLCASSANPGQGPTEAFFGQGTRLTVV.

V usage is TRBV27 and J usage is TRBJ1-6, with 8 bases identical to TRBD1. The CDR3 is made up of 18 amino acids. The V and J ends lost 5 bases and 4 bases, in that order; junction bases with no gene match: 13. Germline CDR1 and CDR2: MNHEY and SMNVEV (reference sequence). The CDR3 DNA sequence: TGTGCCAGCAGTCTACGACAGGGGATTGGAACTTATAATTCACCCCTCCACTTT. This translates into CASSLRQGIGTYNSPLHF.

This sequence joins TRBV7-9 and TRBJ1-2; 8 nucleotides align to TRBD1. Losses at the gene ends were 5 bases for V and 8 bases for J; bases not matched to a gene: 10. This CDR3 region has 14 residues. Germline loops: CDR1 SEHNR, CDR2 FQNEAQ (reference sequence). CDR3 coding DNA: TGTGCCAGCAGCCTTGATTTACAGGGGGGCGGCTACACCTTC. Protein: CASSLDLQGGGYTF.

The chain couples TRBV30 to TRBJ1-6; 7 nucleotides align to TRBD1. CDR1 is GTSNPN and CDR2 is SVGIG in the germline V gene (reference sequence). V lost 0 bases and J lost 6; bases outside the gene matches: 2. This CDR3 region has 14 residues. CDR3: CAWSVRQGNSPLHF. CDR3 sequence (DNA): TGTGCCTGGAGTGTTAGACAGGGTAATTCACCCCTCCACTTT.

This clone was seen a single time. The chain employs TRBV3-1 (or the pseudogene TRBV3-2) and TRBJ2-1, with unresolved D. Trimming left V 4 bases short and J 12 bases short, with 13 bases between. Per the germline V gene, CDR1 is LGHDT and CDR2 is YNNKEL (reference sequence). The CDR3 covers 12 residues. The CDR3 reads CASSPTLGRQFF. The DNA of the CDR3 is TGTGCCAGCAGCCCGACCCTAGGAAGGCAGTTCTTC.

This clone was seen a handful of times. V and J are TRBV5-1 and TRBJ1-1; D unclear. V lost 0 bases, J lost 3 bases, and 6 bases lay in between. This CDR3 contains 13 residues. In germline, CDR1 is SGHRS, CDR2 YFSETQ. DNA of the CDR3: TGCGCCAGCAGCTTGGGAACAGACACTGAAGCTTTCTTT. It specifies CASSLGTDTEAFF.

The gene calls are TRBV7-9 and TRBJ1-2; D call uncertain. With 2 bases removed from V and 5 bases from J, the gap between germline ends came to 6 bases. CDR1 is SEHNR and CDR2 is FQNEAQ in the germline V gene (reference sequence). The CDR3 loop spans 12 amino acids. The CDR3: CASSLSTYGYTF. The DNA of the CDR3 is TGTGCCAGCAGCTTATCTACGTATGGCTACACCTTC.

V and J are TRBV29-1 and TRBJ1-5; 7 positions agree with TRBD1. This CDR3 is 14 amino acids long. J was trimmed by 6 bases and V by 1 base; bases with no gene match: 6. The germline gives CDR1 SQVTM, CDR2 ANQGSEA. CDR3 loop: CSVEVSGGGQPQHF. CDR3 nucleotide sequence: TGCAGCGTTGAAGTGTCAGGGGGTGGTCAGCCCCAGCATTTT.

DNA of the CDR3: TGTGCCAGTAGTCCTACAGGGTTTAACACTGAAGCTTTCTTT. Amino acid sequence: CASSPTGFNTEAFF. The rearrangement uses TRBV19 and TRBJ1-1; D is possibly TRBD1 (6 bases). V was cut by 5 bases and J by 2 bases, with 12 bases left in between. This CDR3 has 14 amino acids. Per germline, CDR1 LNHDA and CDR2 SQIVND (reference sequence).

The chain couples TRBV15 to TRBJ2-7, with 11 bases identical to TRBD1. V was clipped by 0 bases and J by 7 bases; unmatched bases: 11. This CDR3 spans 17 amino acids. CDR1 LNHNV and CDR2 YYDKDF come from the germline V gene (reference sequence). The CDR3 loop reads CATSREGTGQGAGEQYF. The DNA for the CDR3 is TGTGCCACCAGCAGAGAAGGTACCGGACAGGGGGCTGGGGAGCAGTACTTC. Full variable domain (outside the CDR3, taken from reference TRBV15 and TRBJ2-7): DAMVIQNPRYQVTQFGKPVTLSCSQTLNHNVMYWYQQKSSQAPKLLFHYYDKDFNNEADTPDNFQSRRPNTSFCFLDIRSPGLGDTAMYLCATSREGTGQGAGEQYFGPGTRLTVT.

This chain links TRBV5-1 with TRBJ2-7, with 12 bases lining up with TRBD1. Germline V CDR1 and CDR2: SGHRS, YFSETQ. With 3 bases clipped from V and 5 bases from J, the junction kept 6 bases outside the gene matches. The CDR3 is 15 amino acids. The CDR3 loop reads CASSSVGTGGHEQYF. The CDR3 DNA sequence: TGCGCCAGCAGCTCGGTTGGGACAGGGGGCCACGAGCAGTACTTC.

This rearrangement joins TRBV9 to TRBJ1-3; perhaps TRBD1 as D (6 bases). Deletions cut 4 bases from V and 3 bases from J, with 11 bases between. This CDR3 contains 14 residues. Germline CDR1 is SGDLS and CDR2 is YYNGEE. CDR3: CASSMDSYGNTIYF. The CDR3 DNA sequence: TGTGCCAGCAGCATGGACAGCTATGGAAACACCATATATTTT.

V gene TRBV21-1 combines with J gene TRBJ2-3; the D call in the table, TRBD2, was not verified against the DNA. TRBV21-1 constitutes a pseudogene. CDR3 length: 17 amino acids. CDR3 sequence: CASRVHSGSPYTDTQYF. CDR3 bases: TGTGCCAGCAGGGTCCACAGCGGGAGCCCATACACAGATACGCAGTATTTT.

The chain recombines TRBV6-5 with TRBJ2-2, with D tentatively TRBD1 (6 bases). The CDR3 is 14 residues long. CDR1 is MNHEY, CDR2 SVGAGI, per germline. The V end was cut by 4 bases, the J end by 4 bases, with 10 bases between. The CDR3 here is CASSLGQPTGELFF. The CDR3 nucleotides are TGTGCCAGCAGTTTGGGACAACCCACCGGGGAGCTGTTTTTT.

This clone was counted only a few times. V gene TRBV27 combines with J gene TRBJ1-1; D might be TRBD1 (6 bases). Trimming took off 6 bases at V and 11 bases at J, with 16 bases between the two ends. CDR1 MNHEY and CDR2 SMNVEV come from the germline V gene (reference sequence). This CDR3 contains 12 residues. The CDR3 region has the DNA TGTGCCAGCAGCCGCTCAGGGGCGAAGGCTTTCTTT. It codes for CASSRSGAKAFF.

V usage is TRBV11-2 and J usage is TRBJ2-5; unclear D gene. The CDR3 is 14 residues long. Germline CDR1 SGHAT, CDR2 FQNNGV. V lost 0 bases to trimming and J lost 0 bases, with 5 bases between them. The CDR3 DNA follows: TGTGCCAGCAGCTTAGATCTGTACCAAGAGACCCAGTACTTC. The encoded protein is CASSLDLYQETQYF.